Sequencing of this T cell receptor beta chain was carried out in a study of blood T cell repertoires in COVID-19. Study as a whole: The United States, Italy and Spain provided the acute and convalescent COVID-19 samples. PBMCs, B-cell-depleted T cells, or T cells were the source of the cDNA or gDNA that made up the material.

TCRdb's copy holds only in-frame clones and misses some; the assay was immunoSEQ multiplex PCR. The repertoire includes approximately 230,000 clones, approximately 90% of them detected once, and about 16% sits in the top ten. Trimming removed 1 base from V and 7 bases from J; junction bases left unmatched: 15. The V gene's germline CDR1 is SGDLS and CDR2 YYNGEE. CDR3 size: 18 residues. V is TRBV9 and J is TRBJ1-5; 9 bases agree with TRBD1. The sequenced sample was PBMCs or T cells enriched from blood (not recorded which). The clonotype was recovered from a man between 18 and 35 years old who had recovered from COVID-19. The CDR3 protein is CASSVPYGRDRVLQPQHF. CDR3 DNA: TGTGCCAGCAGCGTACCCTACGGCCGGGACAGGGTATTGCAGCCCCAGCATTTT.